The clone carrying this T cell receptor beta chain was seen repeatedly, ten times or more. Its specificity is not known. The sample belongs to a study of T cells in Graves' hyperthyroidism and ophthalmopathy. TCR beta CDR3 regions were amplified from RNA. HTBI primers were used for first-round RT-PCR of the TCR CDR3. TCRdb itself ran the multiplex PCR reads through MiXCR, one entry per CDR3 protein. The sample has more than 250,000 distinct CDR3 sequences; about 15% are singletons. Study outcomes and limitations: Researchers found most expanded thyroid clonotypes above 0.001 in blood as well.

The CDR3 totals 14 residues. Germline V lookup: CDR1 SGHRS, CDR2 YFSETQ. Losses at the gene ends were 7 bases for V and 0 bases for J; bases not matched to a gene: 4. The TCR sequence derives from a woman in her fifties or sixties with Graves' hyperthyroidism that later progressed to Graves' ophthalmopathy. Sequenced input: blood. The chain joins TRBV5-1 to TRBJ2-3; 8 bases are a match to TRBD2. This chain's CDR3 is CASYPSGSTDTQYF. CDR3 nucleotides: TGCGCCAGCTACCCTAGCGGGAGCACAGATACGCAGTATTTT. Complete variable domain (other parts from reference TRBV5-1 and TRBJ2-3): KAGVTQTPRYLIKTRGQQVTLSCSPISGHRSVSWYQQTPGQGLQFLFEYFSETQRNKGNFPGRFSGRQFSNSRSEMNVSTLELGDSALYLCASYPSGSTDTQYFGPGTRLTVL.